Listed here are 5 T cell receptor beta chains from one sample, sequenced in a study of CD8 T cells in ankylosing spondylitis. TCRdb independently ran MiXCR on the 5' RACE reads; one entry per CDR3 protein. In the table there are roughly 160,000 distinct CDR3 sequences, 11% of which are singletons. Sequences were obtained from blood, either unsorted or a sorted T cell fraction (not recorded which). These receptors were collected from a male donor with ankylosing spondylitis or in good health (not recorded which).

This clonotype has a count of ten or more. The chain joins TRBV4-1 to TRBJ2-1, with unresolved D. This CDR3 comprises 14 residues. The V and J ends lost 5 bases and 3 bases respectively, with 11 bases between them. Germline CDR1 and CDR2: MGHRA and YSYEKL. DNA of the CDR3: TGCGCCAGCAGCGGTGGTACTTACTACAATGAGCAGTTCTTC. Translated: CASSGGTYYNEQFF.

This clonotype was recorded at least ten times. The J gene is TRBJ2-5, the V gene TRBV3-1, with 9 bases identical to TRBD1. V dropped 5 bases and J dropped 5; count of bases not matched to a gene: 6. The CDR3 is 14 amino acids. Germline CDR1 and CDR2: LGHDT and YNNKEL (reference sequence). The CDR3: CASSFGQGWETQYF. The CDR3 DNA sequence: TGTGCCAGCAGCTTTGGACAGGGGTGGGAGACCCAGTACTTC.

This clonotype was recorded a few times. CDR3 amino acids: CASSTGVVETQYF. For the CDR3, the DNA is TGTGCCAGCAGCACAGGGGTGGTGGAGACCCAGTACTTC. The chain combines TRBV7-7 with TRBJ2-5; 7 nucleotides agree with TRBD1. The CDR3 spans 13 residues. V was pared by 5 bases and J by 5 bases, with 5 bases of the junction left unmatched. The V gene's germline CDR1 is SSHAT and CDR2 FNYEAQ (reference sequence). Full variable domain (missing parts from reference TRBV7-7 and TRBJ2-5): GAGVSQSPRYKVTKRGQDVTLRCDPISSHATLYWYQQALGQGPEFLTYFNYEAQPDKSGLPSDRFSAERPEGSISTLTIQRTEQRDSAMYRCASSTGVVETQYFGPGTRLLVL.

This clonotype was counted ten times or more. This chain connects TRBV5-1 to TRBJ1-6; D uncertain. The V gene lost 4 bases and the J gene lost 3 bases, with 5 bases spanning the gap. Germline V lookup: CDR1 SGHRS, CDR2 YFSETQ. CDR3 length: 13 residues. The CDR3 coding sequence is TGCGCCAGCAGCCTGGACTATAATTCACCCCTCCACTTT. Translation: CASSLDYNSPLHF.

In this sample, this clonotype turned up many times. The gene calls are TRBV28 and TRBJ2-7; D not resolved. V was clipped by 8 bases and J by 4 bases, with 12 bases between them. This CDR3 has 12 residues. Germline V gene lookup returns CDR1 MDHEN and CDR2 SYDVKM. The CDR3 is CASSDLSYEQYF. The CDR3 coding sequence is TGTGCCAGCTCAGATTTGTCGTACGAGCAGTACTTC.